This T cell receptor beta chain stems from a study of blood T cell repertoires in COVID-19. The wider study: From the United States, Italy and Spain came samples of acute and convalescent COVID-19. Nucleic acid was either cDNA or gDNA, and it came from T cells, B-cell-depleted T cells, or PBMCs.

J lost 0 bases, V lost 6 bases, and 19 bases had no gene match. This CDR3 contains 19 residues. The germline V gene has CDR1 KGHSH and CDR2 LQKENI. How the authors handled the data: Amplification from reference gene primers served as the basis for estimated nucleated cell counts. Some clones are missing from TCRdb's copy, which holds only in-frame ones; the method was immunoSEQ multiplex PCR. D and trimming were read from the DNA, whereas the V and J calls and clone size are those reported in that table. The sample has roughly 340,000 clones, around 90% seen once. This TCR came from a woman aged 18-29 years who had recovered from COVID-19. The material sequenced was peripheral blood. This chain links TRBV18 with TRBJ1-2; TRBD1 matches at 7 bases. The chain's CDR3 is CASSLTSGDRRTPNYGYTF. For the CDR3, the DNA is TGTGCCAGCTCGCTAACGTCTGGGGACAGAAGGACTCCTAACTATGGCTACACCTTC.